This TCR beta chain was sequenced for a study of blood T cell repertoires in COVID-19. Overall study: Material from acute and convalescent COVID-19 was sourced from the United States, Italy and Spain.

The assay was immunoSEQ multiplex PCR, and TCRdb's table has in-frame clones only and misses some. The data hold some 400,000 clones, with over 65% observed a single time. The CDR3 spans 15 residues. The germline gives CDR1 SGHTA, CDR2 FQGNSA. Germline trimming cut 4 bases from V and 3 bases from J; bases unmatched to any gene: 8. V is TRBV7-2 and J is TRBJ2-5; 7 nucleotides align to TRBD1. The sequenced material came from peripheral blood. This clonotype was obtained from a human donor with acute or convalescent COVID-19. The donor label of this sample is uncertain. The CDR3 loop is CASSSRRGREETQYF. The CDR3 DNA reads as TGTGCCAGCAGCTCCCGAAGGGGGCGGGAAGAGACCCAGTACTTC. The variable domain in full, completed from reference TRBV7-2 and TRBJ2-5, reads GAGVSQSPSNKVTEKGKDVELRCDPISGHTALYWYRQSLGQGLEFLIYFQGNSAPDKSGLPSDRFSAERTGGSVSTLTIQRTQQEDSAVYLCASSSRRGREETQYFGPGTRLLVL.